This entry lists 18 T cell receptor beta chains sequenced from one sample in a study of cytomegalovirus exposure and HLA in healthy donors. The study ran its PCR with 60 Vbeta and 13 Jbeta primers. TCRdb keeps only in-frame clones here, not all; method: immunoSEQ multiplex PCR. Among more than 150,000 clones listed, about 80% were seen once. The sequenced material came from PBMCs. The source is a man over 45 in good health and CMV-seropositive.

The chain is built from TRBV5-1 and TRBJ2-1; 10 nucleotides agree with TRBD2. Germline trimming cut 3 bases from V and 2 bases from J; bases unmatched to any gene: 8. CDR1 and CDR2 (germline): SGHRS, YFSETQ. This CDR3 is 17 amino acids long. The CDR3 nucleotides are TGCGCCAGCAGCTCACGGCGCGGACTAGCGGCCTACAATGAGCAGTTCTTC. Amino acid sequence: CASSSRRGLAAYNEQFF. The variable domain in full, completed from reference TRBV5-1 and TRBJ2-1, reads KAGVTQTPRYLIKTRGQQVTLSCSPISGHRSVSWYQQTPGQGLQFLFEYFSETQRNKGNFPGRFSGRQFSNSRSEMNVSTLELGDSALYLCASSSRRGLAAYNEQFFGPGTRLTVL.

This chain uses TRBV5-4 with TRBJ1-1; 7 bases map to TRBD1. Per germline, CDR1 SGHNT and CDR2 YYREEE (reference sequence). V was clipped by 5 bases and J by 2 bases; unmatched bases: 6. The CDR3 is made up of 14 amino acids. The CDR3 sequence: CASSPRGGNTEAFF. CDR3 DNA sequence: TGTGCCAGCAGTCCTCGAGGGGGCAACACTGAAGCTTTCTTT.

The chain has TRBV30 and TRBJ2-6, with unresolved D. Germline CDR1 reads GTSNPN; CDR2 reads SVGIG (reference sequence). Trimming took 8 bases from V and 4 from J, leaving 24 bases between them. The CDR3 is 17 amino acids. As DNA, the CDR3 is TGTGCCCACTACCTTCTTGGAGTTAATTCCGGGGCCAACGTCCTGACTTTC. This encodes CAHYLLGVNSGANVLTF.

The chain combines TRBV5-1 with TRBJ2-2; D possibly corresponds to TRBD2 (5 bases). The V and J ends lost 4 bases and 5 bases respectively, with 18 bases between them. Germline values: CDR1 SGHRS, CDR2 YFSETQ. CDR3 size: 16 residues. The CDR3: CASSPRAGLTTGELFF. The CDR3 DNA reads TGCGCCAGCAGCCCGCGGGCAGGACTTACAACCGGGGAGCTGTTTTTT. Filled out from reference TRBV5-1 and TRBJ2-2, the complete variable domain reads KAGVTQTPRYLIKTRGQQVTLSCSPISGHRSVSWYQQTPGQGLQFLFEYFSETQRNKGNFPGRFSGRQFSNSRSEMNVSTLELGDSALYLCASSPRAGLTTGELFFGEGSRLTVL.

A few counts support this clone. The V call is TRBV11-2, the J call TRBJ2-1; weak D call: TRBD1 (5 bases). This CDR3 spans 12 amino acids. Per germline, CDR1 SGHAT and CDR2 FQNNGV. The ends were cut back, 5 bases at V and 7 bases at J, with 9 bases in the middle. The CDR3: CASSRTRNEQFF. The CDR3 coding sequence is TGTGCCAGCAGCCGGACAAGGAATGAGCAGTTCTTC.

The CDR3 DNA reads as TGTGCCAGCAGTTACCTTTCAGATACGCAGTATTTT. This codes for CASSYLSDTQYF. The rearrangement links TRBV6-6 to TRBJ2-3; D gene ambiguous. Germline lookup yields CDR1 MNHNY and CDR2 SVGAGI (reference sequence). The CDR3 has 12 amino acids. Trimming shortened V by 2 bases and J by 4 bases, and 4 bases separated the two germline ends.

In its sample, this clone was seen a few times. The chain uses TRBV5-1 and TRBJ2-1, with D perhaps matching TRBD1 (6 bases). Germline CDR1 and CDR2: SGHRS and YFSETQ. Trimming took off 3 bases at V and 10 bases at J, with 17 bases between the two ends. The CDR3 sequence is 14 residues long. CDR3 residues: CASSYRQAEKEQFF. The DNA of the CDR3 is TGCGCCAGCAGCTACAGACAGGCGGAGAAGGAGCAGTTCTTC.

In DNA, the CDR3 is TGTGCCTGGAGCTCCCAGGGAGGGCCCGAGGCACCCCTCCACTTT. It encodes CAWSSQGGPEAPLHF. The J gene is TRBJ1-6, the V gene TRBV30; possible D gene TRBD1, 5 bases. V was shortened by 3 bases and J by 11 bases, with 20 bases between the two germline ends. The CDR3 is made up of 15 amino acids. In germline, CDR1 is GTSNPN, CDR2 SVGIG (reference sequence).

This clone has just a few counts. The rearrangement joins TRBV10-3 to TRBJ1-1; a weak D match, TRBD1 (5 bases). V lost 2 bases and J 0 bases, leaving 16 bases between the germline ends. CDR3 length: 17 amino acids. From germline, CDR1 is ENHRY and CDR2 SYGVKD. CDR3 nucleotide sequence: TGTGCCATCAGTGAGAGGGGTAGAGGCCTCATGAACACTGAAGCTTTCTTT. It yields the protein CAISERGRGLMNTEAFF.

The chain recombines TRBV2 with TRBJ2-3; TRBD1 matches at 7 bases. Germline V gives CDR1 SNHLY, CDR2 FYNNEI. There are 16 residues in the CDR3. With V trimmed by 5 bases and J by 1 base, 9 bases remained unmatched. The CDR3: CASSTFGDRGTDTQYF. The CDR3 DNA reads TGTGCCAGCAGTACGTTTGGGGACAGAGGCACAGATACGCAGTATTTT.

V usage is TRBV6-4 and J usage is TRBJ1-1; D remains ambiguous. V lost 3 bases and J 1 base, leaving 6 bases between the germline ends. The CDR3 has 13 amino acids. Germline V lookup: CDR1 MRHNA, CDR2 SNTAGT. CDR3 nucleotides: TGTGCCAGCAGTGAGCGGGGGAACACTGAAGCTTTCTTT. This sequence encodes CASSERGNTEAFF.

The chain couples TRBV5-4 to TRBJ1-2; no clear D. CDR3 length: 14 amino acids. Germline V gives CDR1 SGHNT, CDR2 YYREEE (reference sequence). Trimming left V 0 bases short and J 0 bases short, with 6 bases between. Here the CDR3 reads CASSLERANYGYTF. The DNA for the CDR3 is TGTGCCAGCAGCTTGGAACGGGCTAACTATGGCTACACCTTC.

This clone has only a few counts. J is TRBJ1-1 and V is TRBV19; 7 nucleotides align to TRBD1. V trimming: 4 bases; J trimming: 3 bases; junction bases outside the gene matches: 8. The germline CDR1 and CDR2 sequences are LNHDA and SQIVND (reference sequence). The CDR3 runs to 15 residues. In DNA, the CDR3 is TGTGCCAGTAGTACATGGGACAGAAGAGACACTGAAGCTTTCTTT. This codes for CASSTWDRRDTEAFF.

The V call is TRBV1, the J call TRBJ1-1; TRBD1 is the table's D call, not checked against the DNA. TRBV1 is an annotated pseudogene. This CDR3 has 13 amino acids. The CDR3 loop is CTRVTGDGTEAFF. DNA of the CDR3: TGCACCAGGGTAACAGGGGATGGCACTGAAGCTTTCTTT.

The chain combines TRBV27 with TRBJ2-1; a weak D match, TRBD1 (5 bases). Germline loops: CDR1 MNHEY, CDR2 SMNVEV (reference sequence). The CDR3 has 14 residues. V lost 5 bases, J lost 6 bases, and 14 bases lay in between. The CDR3: CASSPGKSVNEQFF. The CDR3 DNA reads as TGTGCCAGCAGTCCAGGGAAATCGGTCAATGAGCAGTTCTTC.

In DNA form, the CDR3 reads TGCGCCAGCAGCTTGGAGACAGGGGGGAAATATGGCTACACCTTC. It specifies CASSLETGGKYGYTF. The chain couples TRBV5-1 to TRBJ1-2; 9 bases match TRBD1. Germline CDR1 SGHRS, CDR2 YFSETQ. The CDR3 totals 15 residues. With 0 bases clipped from V and 5 bases from J, the junction kept 5 bases outside the gene matches.

The V and J genes are TRBV21-1 and TRBJ1-1. TRBV21-1 is a listed pseudogene. The CDR3 consists of 12 residues. The CDR3 DNA reads TGTGCCAGCAGCAAGGGGGGGACCTGGGCTTTCTTT. Translation gives CASSKGGTWAFF.

The chain joins TRBV10-3 to TRBJ2-7, with 8 bases lining up with TRBD1. The length of the CDR3 is 16 residues. In germline, CDR1 is ENHRY, CDR2 SYGVKD. After removal of 3 bases from V and 2 bases from J, the junction contained 9 bases not matched to a gene. CDR3 sequence reads: CAISDYRDRSTYEQYF. In DNA form, the CDR3 reads TGTGCCATCAGTGACTACCGGGACAGGAGTACCTACGAGCAGTACTTC.